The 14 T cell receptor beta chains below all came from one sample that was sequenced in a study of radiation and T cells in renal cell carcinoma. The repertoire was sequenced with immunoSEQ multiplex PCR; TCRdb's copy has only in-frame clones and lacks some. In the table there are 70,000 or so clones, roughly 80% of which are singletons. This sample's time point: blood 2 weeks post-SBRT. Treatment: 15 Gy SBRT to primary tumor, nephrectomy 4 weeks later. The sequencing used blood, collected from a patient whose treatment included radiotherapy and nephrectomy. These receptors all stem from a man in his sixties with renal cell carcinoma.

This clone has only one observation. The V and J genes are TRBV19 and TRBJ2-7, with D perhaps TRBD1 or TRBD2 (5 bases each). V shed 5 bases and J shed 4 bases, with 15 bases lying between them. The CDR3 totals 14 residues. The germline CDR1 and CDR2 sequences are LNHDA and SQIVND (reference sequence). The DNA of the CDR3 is TGTGCCAGTAGTCTACCGGGGCCCCAATACGAGCAGTACTTC. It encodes CASSLPGPQYEQYF.

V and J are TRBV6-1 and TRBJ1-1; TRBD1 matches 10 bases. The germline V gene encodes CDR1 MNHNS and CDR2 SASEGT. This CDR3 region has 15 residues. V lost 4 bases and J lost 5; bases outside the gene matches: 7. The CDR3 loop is CASSAPDRGQTEAFF. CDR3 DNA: TGTGCCAGCAGTGCCCCCGACAGGGGGCAGACTGAAGCTTTCTTT.

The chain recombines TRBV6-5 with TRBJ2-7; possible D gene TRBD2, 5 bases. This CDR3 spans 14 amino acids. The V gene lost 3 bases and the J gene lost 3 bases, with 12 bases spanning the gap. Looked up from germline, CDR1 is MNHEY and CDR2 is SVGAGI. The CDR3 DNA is TGTGCCAGCAGTTATACACGGGGATTCTACGAGCAGTACTTC. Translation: CASSYTRGFYEQYF.

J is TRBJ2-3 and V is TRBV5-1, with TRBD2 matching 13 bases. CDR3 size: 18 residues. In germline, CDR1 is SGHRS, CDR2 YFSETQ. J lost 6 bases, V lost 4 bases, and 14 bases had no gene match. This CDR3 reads CASSRTSGRAGGRDTQYF. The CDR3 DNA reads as TGCGCCAGCAGCCGAACTAGCGGGAGGGCCGGAGGACGGGATACGCAGTATTTT. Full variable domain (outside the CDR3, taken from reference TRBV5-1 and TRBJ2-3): KAGVTQTPRYLIKTRGQQVTLSCSPISGHRSVSWYQQTPGQGLQFLFEYFSETQRNKGNFPGRFSGRQFSNSRSEMNVSTLELGDSALYLCASSRTSGRAGGRDTQYFGPGTRLTVL.

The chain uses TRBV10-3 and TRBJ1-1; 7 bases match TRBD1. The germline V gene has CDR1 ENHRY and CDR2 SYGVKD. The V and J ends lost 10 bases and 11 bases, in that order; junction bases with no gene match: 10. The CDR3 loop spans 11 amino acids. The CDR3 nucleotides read TGTGCCACCCTATCGACAGGGTACGCTTTCTTT. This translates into CATLSTGYAFF.

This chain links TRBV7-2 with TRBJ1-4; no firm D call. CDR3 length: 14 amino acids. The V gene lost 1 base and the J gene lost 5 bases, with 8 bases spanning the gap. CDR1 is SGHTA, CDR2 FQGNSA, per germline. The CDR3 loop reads CASSLGGSNEKLFF. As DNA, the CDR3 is TGTGCCAGCAGCTTAGGGGGATCCAATGAAAAACTGTTTTTT.

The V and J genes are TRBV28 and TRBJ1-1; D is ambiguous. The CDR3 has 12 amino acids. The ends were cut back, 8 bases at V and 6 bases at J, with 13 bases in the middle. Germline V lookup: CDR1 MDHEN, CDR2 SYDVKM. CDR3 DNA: TGTGCCAGCGGAGAGTTGGAGGCTGAAGCTTTCTTT. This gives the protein CASGELEAEAFF.

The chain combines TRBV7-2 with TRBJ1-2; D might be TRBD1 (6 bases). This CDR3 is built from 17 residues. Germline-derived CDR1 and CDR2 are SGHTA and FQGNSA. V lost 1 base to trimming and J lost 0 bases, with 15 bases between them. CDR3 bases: TGTGCCAGCAGCTTAGATTCCGGGGGGGCGCCTAACTATGGCTACACCTTC. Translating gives CASSLDSGGAPNYGYTF. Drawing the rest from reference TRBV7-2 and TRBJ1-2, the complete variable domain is GAGVSQSPSNKVTEKGKDVELRCDPISGHTALYWYRQSLGQGLEFLIYFQGNSAPDKSGLPSDRFSAERTGGSVSTLTIQRTQQEDSAVYLCASSLDSGGAPNYGYTFGSGTRLTVV.

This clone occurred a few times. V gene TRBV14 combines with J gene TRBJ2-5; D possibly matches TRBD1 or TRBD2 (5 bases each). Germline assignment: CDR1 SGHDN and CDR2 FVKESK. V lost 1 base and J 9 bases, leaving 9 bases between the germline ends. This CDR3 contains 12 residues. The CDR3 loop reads CASSQVLGAQYF. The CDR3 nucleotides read TGTGCCAGCAGCCAAGTTTTGGGGGCCCAGTACTTC.

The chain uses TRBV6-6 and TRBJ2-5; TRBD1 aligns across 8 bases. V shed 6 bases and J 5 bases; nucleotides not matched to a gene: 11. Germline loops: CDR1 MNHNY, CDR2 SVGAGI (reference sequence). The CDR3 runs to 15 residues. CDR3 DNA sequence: TGTGCCAGCAGCTGGCAGGGGGCGCCGGCGGAGACCCAGTACTTC. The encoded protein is CASSWQGAPAETQYF.

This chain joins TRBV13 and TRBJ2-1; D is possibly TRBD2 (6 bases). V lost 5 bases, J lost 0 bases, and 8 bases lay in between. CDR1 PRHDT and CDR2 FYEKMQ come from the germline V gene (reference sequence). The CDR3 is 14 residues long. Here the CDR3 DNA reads TGTGCCAGCAGCGGAGGGAGCTCCTACAATGAGCAGTTCTTC. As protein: CASSGGSSYNEQFF.

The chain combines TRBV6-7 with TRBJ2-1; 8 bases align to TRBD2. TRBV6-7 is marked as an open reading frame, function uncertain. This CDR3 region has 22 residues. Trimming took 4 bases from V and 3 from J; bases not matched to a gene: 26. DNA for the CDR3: TGTGCCAGCAGTTTACAGGGAAACCAGGGACTAGAGGAACTACTACACTACAATGAGCAGTTCTTC. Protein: CASSLQGNQGLEELLHYNEQFF.

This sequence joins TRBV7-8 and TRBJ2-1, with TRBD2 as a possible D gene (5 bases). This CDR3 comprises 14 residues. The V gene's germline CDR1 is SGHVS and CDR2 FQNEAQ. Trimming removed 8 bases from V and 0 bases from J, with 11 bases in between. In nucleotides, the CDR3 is TGTGCCAGCGGGTCGGGATCCTCCTACAATGAGCAGTTCTTC. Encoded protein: CASGSGSSYNEQFF.

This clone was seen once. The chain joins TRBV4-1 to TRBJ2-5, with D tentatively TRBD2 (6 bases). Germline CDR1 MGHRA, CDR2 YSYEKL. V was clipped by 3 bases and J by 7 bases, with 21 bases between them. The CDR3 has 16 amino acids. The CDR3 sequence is CASSQEGGRGLLTQYF. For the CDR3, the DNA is TGCGCCAGCAGCCAGGAAGGCGGAAGAGGACTACTGACCCAGTACTTC.